Described below is a single TCR beta chain sequence and its context. There is no known antigen for this receptor. The record has no base qualities; no much larger clone is one base away. Receptor amplification or capture employed the immunoSEQ multiplex PCR assay. The original methods were these. Richness and clonality were used to summarize the repertoires, and clones that significantly expanded or contracted between pre- and post-therapy samples were identified. TCRdb's version of the immuneACCESS table is confined to in-frame rearrangements and falls short of the full clone set. An unresolved V gene accounts for under half of the shortfall where checked; the remainder is of unknown origin. D and trimming come from the DNA, and the V and J calls and clone size come from that table. The sample data list more than 20,000 clones, and more than 75% of these were observed just once. Jointly, the top ten make up 7.5% to 10% of the sample.

The source of the sample is a study of neoadjuvant nivolumab and ipilimumab in lung cancer (dated by TCRdb to 2019 to 2021). In the study overall: In the NEOSTAR trial, nivolumab was administered intravenously at 3 mg/kg on days 1, 15 and 29, and the combination arm also received ipilimumab 1 mg/kg on day 1 only. The major pathologic response (MPR) rate in the intention-to-treat population in each study arm was designated as the primary trial endpoint. Matched pretherapy and resected tumor pairs were analyzed for seven patients: four treated with nivolumab and three with nivolumab plus ipilimumab. TCR repertoires were compared between pretherapy (baseline) peripheral blood and tumors resected at surgery after neoadjuvant immune checkpoint blockade. In the trial, nearly 45 patients with operable NSCLC were treated, of whom approximately 23 were randomized to nivolumab monotherapy and around 20 to nivolumab plus ipilimumab.

The time point label, as the study defines it: at surgical resection after neoadjuvant nivolumab +/- ipilimumab. Samples came from the phase 2 randomized NEOSTAR trial, which tested neoadjuvant nivolumab or nivolumab plus ipilimumab followed by surgery in operable NSCLC. Overall results and qualifications from the work: A small number of samples was subjected to TCR sequencing. Richness in tumors resected after neoadjuvant therapy showed a positive correlation with pretherapy blood TCR richness (Spearman R ≈ 0.79). No significant correlation was found between TCR clonality and pathologic tumor regression, and only one major-pathologic-response sample was available for the clonality analysis. From pretherapy to surgery, tumor T-cell richness and clonality increased in three of three dual-therapy tumors but in only two of four nivolumab-treated tumors. Greater TCR richness and clonality were observed in resected tumors than in tumor-adjacent uninvolved lung, and increases were observed in more dual-therapy-treated tumors.

The receptor comes from an adult with non-small cell lung cancer. The specimen was tumor tissue, collected after neoadjuvant nivolumab, alone or with ipilimumab, at or shortly before surgery.

Here the CDR3 is given as CASSPGVTGTQYF. The bases are TGTGCCAGCAGCCCCGGGGTGACCGGGACCCAGTACTTC. Rearrangement joined TRBV7-6 to TRBJ2-5; a tentative D call is TRBD2 (5 bases match). The CDR3 has 13 amino acids, counting the end cysteine and phenylalanine. Just CDR3 DNA is preserved here, 39 bases in frame from base 1. V loses 5 bases, J loses 7 bases, and the germline ends lie 14 bases apart. CDR1 and CDR2 were assigned from the germline V gene as SGHVS and FNYEAQ. With the rest looked up from the reference TRBV7-6 and TRBJ2-5 genes rather than sequenced, the full variable domain is GAGVSQSPRYKVTKRGQDVALRCDPISGHVSLYWYRQALGQGPEFLTYFNYEAQQDKSGLPNDRFSAERPEGSISTLTIQRTEQRDSAMYRCASSPGVTGTQYFGPGTRLLVL.